This T cell receptor (beta chain) was recovered during a study of blood T cell repertoires in COVID-19. The overall study: Both acute and convalescent COVID-19 samples were obtained from the United States, Italy and Spain. T cells, B-cell-depleted T cells, or PBMCs supplied cDNA or gDNA.

Authors' processing steps: It was from reference gene primer amplification that nucleated cell counts were estimated. Data came from immunoSEQ multiplex PCR; TCRdb stores just in-frame clones and leaves some out. D and trimming were read from the DNA, whereas the V and J calls and clone size are those reported in that table. In the table there are a few hundred thousand clones, 70% to 90% of which are singletons. The CDR3 extends over 14 amino acids. J was trimmed by 7 bases and V by 7 bases; bases with no gene match: 4. Germline assignment: CDR1 MNHEY and CDR2 SVGEGT. Sequencing used peripheral blood. This rearrangement joins TRBV6-2 or TRBV6-3 to TRBJ1-6; TRBD1 agrees at 10 bases. The source is a woman in her 50s with acute or convalescent COVID-19. This chain's CDR3 is CASTPGQGNSPLHF. In nucleotides, the CDR3 is TGTGCCAGCACCCCGGGACAGGGGAATTCACCCCTCCACTTT.